This is a list of T cell receptor beta chains from one sample in a study of blood T cell repertoires in COVID-19. Only in-frame clones appear in the TCRdb table, and some are missing; sequencing was by immunoSEQ multiplex PCR. The sample carries 70,000 or so clones, 82% recorded once. The sample was peripheral blood. All receptors derive from a human donor in a cohort sampled during active COVID-19. CDR3s include the opening cysteine and the closing phenylalanine or tryptophan. D genes are given only for firm matches. Where a row states a size, it is once, few, many or the class of an expanded clone; other rows omit it.

CDR3 length: 15; V gene: TRBV7-9; D gene: -; J gene: TRBJ2-1; clone size: -; CDR3 DNA: TGTGCCAGCAGCTTATTTGGGAGCTCCTACAATGAGCAGTTCTTC; CDR3 protein: CASSLFGSSYNEQFF
CDR3 length: 11; V gene: TRBV30; D gene: -; J gene: TRBJ1-2; clone size: -; CDR3 DNA: TGTGCCATAGAAGTTAACTATGGCTACACCTTC; CDR3 protein: CAIEVNYGYTF
CDR3 length: 13; V gene: TRBV5-4; D gene: -; J gene: TRBJ2-7; clone size: -; CDR3 DNA: TGTGCCAGCAGCCCCCCTGACAGGCCCGAGCAGTACTTC; CDR3 protein: CASSPPDRPEQYF
CDR3 length: 15; V gene: TRBV19; D gene: -; J gene: TRBJ2-4; clone size: -; CDR3 DNA: TGTGCCAGTAGAGGTCGGGCCCCCCGGGGAAACATTCAGTACTTC; CDR3 protein: CASRGRAPRGNIQYF
CDR3 length: 12; V gene: TRBV29-1; D gene: -; J gene: TRBJ2-7; clone size: -; CDR3 DNA: TGCAGCGTTGCTACAGGAACCTACGAGCAGTACTTC; CDR3 protein: CSVATGTYEQYF
CDR3 length: 15; V gene: TRBV7-2; D gene: -; J gene: TRBJ2-3; clone size: -; CDR3 DNA: TGTGCCAGCAGCTTAGAGGGGGTTGGTACAGATACGCAGTATTTT; CDR3 protein: CASSLEGVGTDTQYF
CDR3 length: 15; V gene: TRBV6-5; D gene: TRBD1; J gene: TRBJ2-7; clone size: -; CDR3 DNA: TGTGCCAGCACCCGGGTGCAGGGGGCGGCCTACGAGCAGTACTTC; CDR3 protein: CASTRVQGAAYEQYF
CDR3 length: 14; V gene: TRBV19; D gene: -; J gene: TRBJ2-7; clone size: -; CDR3 DNA: TGTGCCAGTAGTATCCAAAAAGGGGTCTACGAGCAGTACTTC; CDR3 protein: CASSIQKGVYEQYF
CDR3 length: 15; V gene: TRBV25-1; D gene: -; J gene: TRBJ2-7; clone size: -; CDR3 DNA: TGTGCCAGCAGTGACTCTTCCCTTTTTTCCTACGAGCAGTACTTC; CDR3 protein: CASSDSSLFSYEQYF
CDR3 length: 13; V gene: TRBV5-1; D gene: TRBD1; J gene: TRBJ1-3; clone size: -; CDR3 DNA: TGCGCCAGCAGGTGGGACAGCGGAAACACCATATATTTT; CDR3 protein: CASRWDSGNTIYF
CDR3 length: 11; V gene: TRBV7-9; D gene: -; J gene: TRBJ2-7; clone size: -; CDR3 DNA: TGTGCCAGCAGCTCTCTAGACGAGCAGTACTTC; CDR3 protein: CASSSLDEQYF
CDR3 length: 14; V gene: TRBV3-1/TRBV3-2; D gene: TRBD1; J gene: TRBJ1-5; clone size: -; CDR3 DNA: TGTGCCAGCAGCCCTGGACAGGGGGTACAGCCCCAGCATTTT; CDR3 protein: CASSPGQGVQPQHF
CDR3 length: 13; V gene: TRBV19; D gene: -; J gene: TRBJ1-3; clone size: -; CDR3 DNA: TGTGCCAGTAGTATGGGCAGGGGAAACACCATATATTTT; CDR3 protein: CASSMGRGNTIYF
CDR3 length: 15; V gene: TRBV7-9; D gene: -; J gene: TRBJ2-7; clone size: few; CDR3 DNA: TGTGCCAGCAGCTTAGAGGGGACTCAAAACTACGAGCAGTACTTC; CDR3 protein: CASSLEGTQNYEQYF
CDR3 length: 16; V gene: TRBV5-4; D gene: -; J gene: TRBJ1-6; clone size: few; CDR3 DNA: TGTGCCAGCAGCTTGGATTATTCGGGGGGCAGTTCACCCCTCCACTTT; CDR3 protein: CASSLDYSGGSSPLHF
CDR3 length: 13; V gene: TRBV14; D gene: -; J gene: TRBJ2-7; clone size: -; CDR3 DNA: TGTGCCAGCAGCCGGGACATAAATTACGAGCAGTACTTC; CDR3 protein: CASSRDINYEQYF
CDR3 length: 15; V gene: TRBV6-5; D gene: -; J gene: TRBJ2-6; clone size: -; CDR3 DNA: TGTGCCAGCAGCACAGGGTTTTCTGGGGCCAACGTCCTGACTTTC; CDR3 protein: CASSTGFSGANVLTF
CDR3 length: 15; V gene: TRBV2; D gene: TRBD1; J gene: TRBJ2-7; clone size: few; CDR3 DNA: TGTGCCAGCAGTAGAGACAGGGGAGTTTCCTACGAGCAGTACTTC; CDR3 protein: CASSRDRGVSYEQYF
CDR3 length: 17; V gene: TRBV11-2; D gene: TRBD1; J gene: TRBJ1-1; clone size: -; CDR3 DNA: TGTGCCAGCAGCTTAGATTTTGCAACAGGGGCCGTTACTGAAGCTTTCTTT; CDR3 protein: CASSLDFATGAVTEAFF
CDR3 length: 15; V gene: TRBV11-1; D gene: TRBD1; J gene: TRBJ1-1; clone size: -; CDR3 DNA: TGTGCCAGCAGCCCGGGACAGATAGGCCTACACGAAGCTTTCTTT; CDR3 protein: CASSPGQIGLHEAFF
CDR3 length: 11; V gene: TRBV29-1; D gene: -; J gene: TRBJ1-1; clone size: -; CDR3 DNA: TGCAGCGTTTCGGTAGAGAGAGAAGCTTTCTTT; CDR3 protein: CSVSVEREAFF
CDR3 length: 14; V gene: TRBV7-8; D gene: -; J gene: TRBJ2-7; clone size: once; CDR3 DNA: TGTGCCAGCAGCCCCCCAGGGAATCGGCACGAGCAGTACTTC; CDR3 protein: CASSPPGNRHEQYF
CDR3 length: 14; V gene: TRBV6-5; D gene: -; J gene: TRBJ1-3; clone size: few; CDR3 DNA: TGTGCCAGCACGGTGGGGCGCTCTGGAAACACCATATATTTT; CDR3 protein: CASTVGRSGNTIYF
CDR3 length: 16; V gene: TRBV9; D gene: -; J gene: TRBJ1-6; clone size: -; CDR3 DNA: TGTGCCAGCAGCGTCGGGAGGAGCTCCTATAATTCACCCCTCCACTTT; CDR3 protein: CASSVGRSSYNSPLHF
CDR3 length: 12; V gene: TRBV29-1; D gene: -; J gene: TRBJ1-1; clone size: -; CDR3 DNA: TGCAGCGTTGAAGATCGAGGGACTGAAGCTTTCTTT; CDR3 protein: CSVEDRGTEAFF
CDR3 length: 14; V gene: TRBV25-1; D gene: -; J gene: TRBJ1-1; clone size: -; CDR3 DNA: TGTGCCAGCAGTGACAGGGGTTATAACACTGAAGCTTTCTTT; CDR3 protein: CASSDRGYNTEAFF
CDR3 length: 16; V gene: TRBV19; D gene: TRBD1; J gene: TRBJ1-6; clone size: -; CDR3 DNA: TGTGCCAGTCTGTCACAGGGGAGCTCCTATAATTCACCCCTCCACTTT; CDR3 protein: CASLSQGSSYNSPLHF
CDR3 length: 13; V gene: TRBV2; D gene: -; J gene: TRBJ1-5; clone size: -; CDR3 DNA: TGTGCCAGCAGTGAATGGGGGGATCAGCCCCAGCATTTT; CDR3 protein: CASSEWGDQPQHF
CDR3 length: 14; V gene: TRBV10-3; D gene: TRBD1; J gene: TRBJ2-6; clone size: -; CDR3 DNA: TGTGCCATCAGTATGGGGACAGGGGTCAACGTCCTGACTTTC; CDR3 protein: CAISMGTGVNVLTF
CDR3 length: 13; V gene: TRBV2; D gene: -; J gene: TRBJ1-6; clone size: -; CDR3 DNA: TGTGCCAGCAGTGAAGATCGTAATTCACCCCTCCACTTT; CDR3 protein: CASSEDRNSPLHF
CDR3 length: 16; V gene: TRBV7-3; D gene: TRBD1; J gene: TRBJ1-4; clone size: -; CDR3 DNA: TGTGCCAGCAGCAAGGACAGGTCCGCAACTAATGAAAAACTGTTTTTT; CDR3 protein: CASSKDRSATNEKLFF
CDR3 length: 17; V gene: TRBV7-8; D gene: TRBD2; J gene: TRBJ2-1; clone size: -; CDR3 DNA: TGTGCCAGCAGCTACCTAGCGGGGGGGACCGAATACAATGAGCAGTTCTTC; CDR3 protein: CASSYLAGGTEYNEQFF
CDR3 length: 13; V gene: TRBV6-5; D gene: -; J gene: TRBJ1-2; clone size: -; CDR3 DNA: TGTGCCAGCAGTTACACAGGGAGCCATGGCTACACCTTC; CDR3 protein: CASSYTGSHGYTF
CDR3 length: 15; V gene: TRBV4-1; D gene: TRBD1; J gene: TRBJ1-6; clone size: -; CDR3 DNA: TGCGCCAGCAGCCAACCGTCAGGGGGCGATTCACCCCTCCACTTT; CDR3 protein: CASSQPSGGDSPLHF
CDR3 length: 15; V gene: TRBV5-4; D gene: -; J gene: TRBJ2-3; clone size: -; CDR3 DNA: TGTGCCAGCAGCTTGAATCAGGGTGTCACAGATACGCAGTATTTT; CDR3 protein: CASSLNQGVTDTQYF
CDR3 length: 13; V gene: TRBV6-5; D gene: -; J gene: TRBJ2-7; clone size: -; CDR3 DNA: TGTGCCAGCAGTATGGCCTCAACCTACGAGCAGTACTTC; CDR3 protein: CASSMASTYEQYF